This T cell receptor (beta chain) was sequenced during a study of T-cell memory formation after mild COVID-19. Study-level points and caveats: Some responding clones appeared in pre-infection memory, suggesting cross-reactive memory joined. Chiefly within CM and EM were the contracting CD4+ clones; CD8+ ones were within EMRA.

In germline, CDR1 is SGHTA, CDR2 FQGTGA. CDR3 length: 14 residues. Between the trimmed V and J ends, which lost 5 bases and 1 base, there was a span of 11 bases. TCR alpha and TCR beta cDNA libraries with sample barcodes and UMIs came from 5'RACE using constant-segment primers. Each CDR3 protein gets one entry after TCRdb re-called the 5' RACE reads with MiXCR. The repertoire consists of 350,000 to 450,000 distinct CDR3 sequences, with around 19% occurring once and the leading ten covering around 8.4%. For this clonotype: What it binds is unknown.

V and J are TRBV7-3 and TRBJ1-1; D gene unclear. The receptor's source is an adult woman who had mild COVID-19 (a few samples of this study predate the infection). Cell type and time point are not known. Sample: PBMCs or a T cell subset sorted from them (not recorded which). CDR3: CASSLYYRNTEAFF. The CDR3, as DNA: TGTGCCAGCAGCCTTTACTATAGGAACACTGAAGCTTTCTTT.